These T cell receptor beta chains were read from a single sample in a study of blood T cell repertoires in COVID-19. Here immunoSEQ multiplex PCR was the method, and the copy in TCRdb shows in-frame clones only, minus some. The table lists 300,000 or so clones, around 92% of them singletons. The sequencing sample was made of PBMCs or T cells enriched from blood (not recorded which). The receptors stem from a woman aged 45-65 years who had been exposed to COVID-19. Both conserved end residues are part of each CDR3. The D gene is left open where the match is weak. Not every row has a clone size; where given, it reads once, few, many or a size class.

j_call v_call d_call cdr3_length clone_size cdr3_aa cdr3_nt
TRBJ1-3 TRBV6-5 TRBD1 13 - CASWRGLGNTIYF TGTGCCAGCTGGAGGGGGCTAGGAAACACCATATATTTT
TRBJ2-6 TRBV5-1 - 16 - CASSLDGGAGANVLTF TGCGCCAGCAGCTTGGATGGGGGCGCTGGGGCCAACGTCCTGACTTTC
TRBJ1-4 TRBV5-1 TRBD1 13 - CASSLAVGDRVFF TGCGCCAGCAGCTTGGCCGTCGGGGACAGGGTGTTTTTT
TRBJ1-2 TRBV24-1 - 14 - CATRDDRLNYGYTF TGTGCCACCAGAGACGACAGGCTCAACTATGGCTACACCTTC
TRBJ2-4 TRBV7-2 TRBD1 19 - CASSAAGQGARGAKNIQYF TGTGCCAGCAGCGCCGCGGGACAGGGGGCGCGTGGAGCCAAAAACATTCAGTACTTC
TRBJ2-7 TRBV15 - 12 - CATSRQYYEQYF TGTGCCACCAGCAGACAGTACTACGAGCAGTACTTC
TRBJ2-2 TRBV4-1 TRBD1 16 once CASSVRDRANTGELFF TGCGCCAGCAGCGTCCGGGACAGGGCAAACACCGGGGAGCTGTTTTTT
TRBJ1-6 TRBV30 TRBD1 14 - CAWRTPGGFSPLHF TGTGCCTGGAGAACTCCAGGGGGCTTTTCACCCCTCCACTTT
TRBJ2-3 TRBV5-1 - 16 - CASSPSGTPFTDTQYF TGCGCCAGCAGCCCTTCCGGGACACCCTTCACAGATACGCAGTATTTT
TRBJ1-6 TRBV4-1 TRBD1 15 - CASSQVGQGYSPLHF TGCGCCAGCAGCCAAGTGGGACAGGGTTATTCACCCCTCCACTTT
TRBJ1-2 TRBV5-6 - 14 - CASSNRDRSYGYTF TGTGCCAGCAGTAACAGAGACAGAAGCTATGGCTACACCTTC
TRBJ1-3 TRBV18 TRBD1 15 - CASSPWGQSGNTIYF TGTGCCAGCTCACCATGGGGACAGTCTGGAAACACCATATATTTT
TRBJ2-7 TRBV5-8 - 13 - CASSLEGHYEQYF TGTGCCAGCAGCTTGGAAGGACATTACGAGCAGTACTTC
TRBJ2-3 TRBV28 - 14 - CASSSPRGTDTQYF TGTGCCAGCAGTTCCCCCCGAGGCACAGATACGCAGTATTTT
TRBJ2-5 TRBV24-1 - 16 - CATSDPGQGIQETQYF TGTGCCACCAGTGACCCAGGCCAGGGGATACAAGAGACCCAGTACTTC
TRBJ1-1 TRBV5-1 TRBD1 15 - CASSSLSGTVVEAFF TGCGCCAGCAGCTCACTTTCCGGGACAGTAGTTGAAGCTTTCTTT
TRBJ1-2 TRBV6-5 - 12 - CASSPDRDGYTF TGTGCCAGCAGCCCCGACCGGGATGGCTACACCTTC
TRBJ2-3 TRBV4-1 TRBD2 16 - CASSPIPLAGVDTQYF TGCGCCAGCAGCCCTATCCCCCTAGCGGGGGTAGATACGCAGTATTTT
TRBJ1-5 TRBV4-1 - 16 - CASSQGYGVSNQPQHF TGCGCCAGCAGCCAAGGTTATGGAGTTAGCAATCAGCCCCAGCATTTT
TRBJ1-6 TRBV6-6 - 18 once CASRRGAGYNSYNSPLHF TGTGCCAGCAGACGAGGGGCAGGTTACAACTCCTATAATTCACCCCTCCACTTT
TRBJ1-1 TRBV28 TRBD1 18 - CASSLWRTGGLVGTEAFF TGTGCCAGCAGTTTATGGAGGACAGGGGGCTTAGTAGGCACTGAAGCTTTCTTT
TRBJ2-1 TRBV5-1 - 15 - CASSFQGSSYNEQFF TGCGCCAGCAGCTTTCAGGGGAGCTCCTACAATGAGCAGTTCTTC
TRBJ1-4 TRBV28 TRBD1 16 few CASRRTGTLTNEKLFF TGTGCCAGCAGGAGGACAGGGACCCTAACTAATGAAAAACTGTTTTTT
TRBJ1-1 TRBV29-1 - 12 - CSGEQGNTEAFF TGCAGCGGCGAACAGGGGAACACTGAAGCTTTCTTT
TRBJ2-4 TRBV5-4 TRBD1 16 once CASSLSGQGYRNIQYF TGTGCCAGCAGCTTGTCGGGACAGGGGTATAGAAACATTCAGTACTTC
TRBJ2-1 TRBV7-9 TRBD1 16 - CASSPIVTGSNNEQFF TGTGCCAGCAGCCCGATAGTGACAGGGAGTAACAATGAGCAGTTCTTC
TRBJ2-1 TRBV20-1 - 11 - CSASQEYEQFF TGCAGTGCTAGTCAGGAATATGAGCAGTTCTTC
TRBJ1-1 TRBV24-1 - 12 - CATSDLRGEAFF TGTGCCACCAGTGATTTGCGAGGGGAAGCTTTCTTT
TRBJ1-2 TRBV10-3 - 14 - CAISRRESNYGYTF TGTGCCATCAGCCGAAGAGAAAGCAACTATGGCTACACCTTC
TRBJ2-2 TRBV18 TRBD1 15 - CASSPRTGNTGELFF TGTGCCAGCTCACCGCGGACAGGGAACACCGGGGAGCTGTTTTTT
TRBJ1-1 TRBV7-2 - 13 - CASSSLSGQEAFF TGTGCCAGCAGCTCGCTAAGCGGACAGGAAGCTTTCTTT
TRBJ1-2 TRBV9 - 14 - CASSPPRGGYGYTF TGTGCCAGCAGCCCACCGAGGGGAGGGTATGGCTACACCTTC
TRBJ1-2 TRBV28 - 15 once CASSMIQGLAGGYTF TGTGCCAGCAGTATGATACAGGGATTGGCTGGAGGCTACACCTTC
TRBJ2-7 TRBV7-8 TRBD1 15 - CASSLGRDRLYEQYF TGTGCCAGCAGCTTAGGGCGGGACAGGTTATACGAGCAGTACTTC
TRBJ1-1 TRBV7-9 - 13 once CASSLALGIEAFF TGTGCCAGCAGCTTAGCTCTCGGGATTGAAGCTTTCTTT
TRBJ1-2 TRBV10-3 TRBD1 15 - CAISSLTGGSDGYTF TGTGCCATCAGTAGTCTGACAGGGGGCAGTGATGGCTACACCTTC
TRBJ1-6 TRBV28 TRBD1 20 - CASSLGWTGQRSSYNSPLHF TGTGCCAGCAGTTTAGGATGGACGGGACAGCGTAGCTCCTATAATTCACCCCTCCACTTT
TRBJ1-1 TRBV19 TRBD1 12 few CASQRGLTEAFF TGTGCCAGTCAAAGGGGGCTCACTGAAGCTTTCTTT
TRBJ2-3 TRBV6-2/TRBV6-3 TRBD2 15 - CASSYRLAGTDTQYF TGTGCCAGCAGTTATCGACTAGCGGGCACAGATACGCAGTATTTT
TRBJ2-7 TRBV11-2 TRBD1 15 - CASSLSGQGAYEQYF TGTGCCAGCAGCTTATCGGGACAGGGGGCTTACGAGCAGTACTTC
TRBJ1-5 TRBV28 TRBD1 15 - CASSPSGGFNQPQHF TGTGCCAGCAGTCCCTCAGGGGGCTTCAATCAGCCCCAGCATTTT
TRBJ1-2 TRBV28 - 13 - CASSARARYGYTF TGTGCCAGCAGTGCGCGGGCGAGGTATGGCTACACCTTC
TRBJ1-5 TRBV28 - 12 - CASSFLNQPQHF TGTGCCAGCAGTTTCCTCAATCAGCCCCAGCATTTT
TRBJ1-5 TRBV19 - 12 - CASSLNNQPQHF TGTGCCAGTAGTTTAAATAATCAGCCCCAGCATTTT
TRBJ2-7 TRBV7-2 TRBD2 14 - CASRLAGGAGEQYF TGTGCCAGCAGGTTAGCGGGGGGGGCAGGCGAGCAGTACTTC
TRBJ2-1 TRBV5-1 - 16 - CASSLTDSRSYNEQFF TGCGCCAGCAGCTTAACGGACTCCCGCTCCTACAATGAGCAGTTCTTC
TRBJ2-2 TRBV5-4 - 14 - CASSLSSNTGELFF TGTGCCAGCAGCTTGTCTAGCAACACCGGGGAGCTGTTTTTT
TRBJ2-3 TRBV20-1 - 14 - CSASGHSRTDTQYF TGCAGTGCTAGTGGTCACAGCCGCACAGATACGCAGTATTTT
TRBJ1-1 TRBV12-3/TRBV12-4 - 13 - CASSFGRNTEAFF TGTGCCAGCAGTTTCGGTCGGAACACTGAAGCTTTCTTT
TRBJ2-5 TRBV11-2 TRBD2 15 - CASSLAGTIQETQYF TGTGCCAGCAGCCTCGCTGGGACTATCCAAGAGACCCAGTACTTC
TRBJ2-7 TRBV2 - 13 - CASSVSSPGEQYF TGTGCCAGCAGTGTATCGAGCCCCGGGGAGCAGTACTTC
TRBJ2-3 TRBV28 - 16 - CASSSHRAHSTDTQYF TGTGCCAGCAGTTCTCACAGGGCCCATAGCACAGATACGCAGTATTTT
TRBJ1-2 TRBV13 TRBD1 15 few CASSPSGQGNYGYTF TGTGCCAGCAGTCCCTCGGGACAGGGGAACTATGGCTACACCTTC
TRBJ1-2 TRBV5-1 - 14 - CASSDLQGNYGYTF TGCGCCAGCAGCGACTTGCAGGGTAACTATGGCTACACCTTC